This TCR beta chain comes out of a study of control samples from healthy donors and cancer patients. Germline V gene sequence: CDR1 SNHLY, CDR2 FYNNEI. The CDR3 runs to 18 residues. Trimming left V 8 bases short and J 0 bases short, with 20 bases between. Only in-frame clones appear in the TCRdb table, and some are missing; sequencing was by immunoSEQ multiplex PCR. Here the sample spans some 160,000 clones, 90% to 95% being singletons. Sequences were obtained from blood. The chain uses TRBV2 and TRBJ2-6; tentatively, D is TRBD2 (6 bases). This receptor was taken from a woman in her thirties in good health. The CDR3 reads CASLPAGFFHSGANVLTF. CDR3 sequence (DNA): TGTGCCAGCCTGCCGGCGGGGTTCTTCCACTCTGGGGCCAACGTCCTGACTTTC.